Presented here are 3 T cell receptor beta chains from one specimen sequenced in a study of Ad26.COV2.S vaccination and SARS-CoV-2 variants. Using immunoSEQ multiplex PCR, the repertoire was profiled, and TCRdb retains in-frame clones only, with some absent. There are about 350,000 clones in the sample; roughly 94% occur only once, and around 4% lies in the top ten. The sample consisted of peripheral blood, taken after recovery from COVID-19. Receptor source: a human donor who had recovered from COVID-19.

The rearrangement uses TRBV19 and TRBJ2-7; D not resolved. Germline-derived CDR1 and CDR2 are LNHDA and SQIVND (reference sequence). The ends were cut back, 8 bases at V and 1 base at J, with 27 bases in the middle. The CDR3 length is 18 residues. The CDR3 nucleotides read TGTGCCAGTTCCCTGCGAATGCCGGCGGATCTACCTTCCTACGAGCAGTACTTC. Translation gives CASSLRMPADLPSYEQYF.

This clone was picked up one time. The gene calls are TRBV7-9 and TRBJ2-3; D tentatively reads TRBD1 or TRBD2 (5 bases each). CDR1 is SEHNR, CDR2 FQNEAQ, per germline (reference sequence). The CDR3 length is 14 residues. V was trimmed by 3 bases and J by 0 bases, leaving 7 bases between them. The CDR3 DNA follows: TGTGCCAGCAGCTTGGGGGTTAGCACAGATACGCAGTATTTT. Translating gives CASSLGVSTDTQYF.

J is TRBJ2-3 and V is TRBV15, with TRBD2 identical over 10 bases. Germline V CDR1 and CDR2: LNHNV, YYDKDF (reference sequence). CDR3 length: 16 amino acids. V shed 5 bases and J 2 bases; nucleotides not matched to a gene: 7. The CDR3 DNA follows: TGTGCCACCAGCCCATTTAGCGGGGGGACCACAGATACGCAGTATTTT. Residues: CATSPFSGGTTDTQYF.